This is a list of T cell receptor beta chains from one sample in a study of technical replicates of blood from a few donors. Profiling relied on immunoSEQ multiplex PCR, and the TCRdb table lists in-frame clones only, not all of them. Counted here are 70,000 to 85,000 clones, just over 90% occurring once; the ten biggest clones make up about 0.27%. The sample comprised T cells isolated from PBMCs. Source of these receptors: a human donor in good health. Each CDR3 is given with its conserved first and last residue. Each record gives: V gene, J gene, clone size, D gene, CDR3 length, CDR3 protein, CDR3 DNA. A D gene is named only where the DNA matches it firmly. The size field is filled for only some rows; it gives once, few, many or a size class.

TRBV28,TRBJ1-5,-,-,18,CASSPTPRRSSGNQPQHF,TGTGCCAGCAGCCCAACTCCGCGGCGATCTAGCGGCAATCAGCCCCAGCATTTT
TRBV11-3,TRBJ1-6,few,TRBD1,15,CASSHPQGKRSPLHF,TGTGCCAGCAGCCATCCACAGGGGAAGAGGTCACCCCTCCACTTT
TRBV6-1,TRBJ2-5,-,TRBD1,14,CASSPDRGGETQYF,TGTGCCAGCAGCCCGGACAGGGGGGGGGAGACCCAGTACTTC
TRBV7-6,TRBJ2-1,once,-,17,CASSLAQPMTGYNEQFF,TGTGCCAGCAGCTTAGCCCAACCCATGACAGGTTACAATGAGCAGTTCTTC
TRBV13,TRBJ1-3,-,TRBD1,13,CASQGVTGNTIYF,TGTGCCTCCCAGGGGGTAACTGGAAACACCATATATTTT
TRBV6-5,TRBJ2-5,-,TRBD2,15,CASRPLWTSQETQYF,TGTGCCAGCAGACCCCTCTGGACTAGCCAAGAGACCCAGTACTTC
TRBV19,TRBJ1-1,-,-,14,CASSIGGLHTEAFF,TGTGCCAGTAGTATAGGAGGGCTCCACACTGAAGCTTTCTTT
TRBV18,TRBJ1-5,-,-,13,CASSADHNQPQHF,TGTGCCAGCTCGGCAGATCACAATCAGCCCCAGCATTTT
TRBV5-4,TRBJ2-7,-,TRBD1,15,CASSLFQGANYEQYF,TGTGCCAGCAGCTTGTTCCAGGGGGCGAACTACGAGCAGTACTTC
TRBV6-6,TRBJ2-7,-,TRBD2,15,CASSLDSGGASEQYF,TGTGCCAGCAGCCTCGATAGCGGGGGGGCTAGTGAGCAGTACTTC
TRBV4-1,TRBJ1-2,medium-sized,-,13,CASSQDRDYGYTF,TGCGCCAGCAGCCAAGATCGTGACTATGGCTACACCTTC
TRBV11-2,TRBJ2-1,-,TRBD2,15,CASSSGGKAYNEQFF,TGTGCCAGCAGCTCGGGGGGAAAGGCCTACAATGAGCAGTTCTTC
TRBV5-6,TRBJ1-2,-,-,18,CASSLIHVPDNPSGGYTF,TGTGCCAGCAGCCTAATCCACGTCCCGGATAATCCTTCGGGTGGCTACACCTTC
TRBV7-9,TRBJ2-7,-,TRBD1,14,CASSLEDRGHEQYF,TGTGCCAGCAGCTTAGAGGACAGGGGCCACGAGCAGTACTTC
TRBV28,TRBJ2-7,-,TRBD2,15,CASSRLAGDSYEQYF,TGTGCCAGCAGCCGGCTAGCGGGAGACTCCTACGAGCAGTACTTC
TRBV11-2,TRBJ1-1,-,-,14,CASSLARRSPEAFF,TGTGCCAGCAGCTTAGCCCGCCGGAGCCCTGAAGCTTTCTTT
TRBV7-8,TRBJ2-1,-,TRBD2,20,CASSFPKTSGRFTFLHEQFF,TGTGCCAGCAGCTTCCCGAAGACTAGCGGGAGGTTCACGTTTCTCCATGAGCAGTTCTTC
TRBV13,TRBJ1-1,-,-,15,CASSSPPSGLPEAFF,TGTGCCAGCAGCTCCCCCCCGTCAGGATTGCCGGAAGCTTTCTTT
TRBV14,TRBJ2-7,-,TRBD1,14,CASSQYQGAIEQYF,TGTGCCAGCAGCCAGTATCAGGGGGCGATCGAGCAGTACTTC
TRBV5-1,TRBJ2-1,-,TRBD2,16,CASSLVSSGSYNEQFF,TGCGCCAGCAGCTTGGTTTCTAGCGGGTCCTACAATGAGCAGTTCTTC
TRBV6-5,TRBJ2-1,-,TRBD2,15,CASFKRGDSYNEQFF,TGTGCCAGCTTTAAGCGGGGGGACTCCTACAATGAGCAGTTCTTC
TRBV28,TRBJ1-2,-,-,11,CATSRGRSYTF,TGTGCCACCTCTAGGGGTAGGAGCTACACCTTC
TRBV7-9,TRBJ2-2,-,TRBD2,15,CASSYGTSDTGELFF,TGTGCCAGCAGCTATGGGACTAGCGACACCGGGGAGCTGTTTTTT
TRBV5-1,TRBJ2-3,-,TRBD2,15,CASSLTSGSTDTQYF,TGCGCCAGCAGCTTGACTAGCGGGAGCACAGATACGCAGTATTTT
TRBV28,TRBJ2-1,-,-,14,CASSLVSLYNEQFF,TGTGCCAGCAGTTTGGTATCGCTATACAATGAGCAGTTCTTC
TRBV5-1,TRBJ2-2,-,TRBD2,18,CASSLDYGRVRYTGELFF,TGCGCCAGCAGCTTGGACTACGGGAGGGTGCGTTACACCGGGGAGCTGTTTTTT
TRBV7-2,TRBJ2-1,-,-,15,CASSRIADPYNEQFF,TGTGCCAGCAGTCGTATAGCGGATCCTTACAATGAGCAGTTCTTC
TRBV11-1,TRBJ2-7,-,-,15,CASSYGAGITYEQYF,TGTGCCAGCAGCTACGGCGCCGGGATCACCTACGAGCAGTACTTC
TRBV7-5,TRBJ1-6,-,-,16,CVRSFLGESQGSPLHF,TGTGTCAGAAGCTTTCTCGGAGAGTCCCAGGGTTCACCCCTCCACTTT